The source of this TCR beta chain is a study of beta chain features in type 1 diabetes. Study as a whole: Examination spanned around 100,000,000 sorted cells from all samples.

The table lists this clone with many counts. Its matching antigen is unknown. Trimming left V 4 bases short and J 0 bases short, with 9 bases between. The CDR3 runs 14 residues. The V gene's germline CDR1 is ENHRY and CDR2 SYGVKD. Every isolated RNA sample was fully reverse transcribed, so sequencing captured expressed TCRB transcripts. For naive, central memory and regulatory T cell samples, reads averaged around 3.6 million. The data were produced by immunoSEQ multiplex PCR, yet TCRdb's version contains in-frame clones alone and is incomplete. The data show fewer than 900,000 clones, 17% seen once. Whole-study results and caveats: Sequencing from cDNA could over-represent high-TCR-expressing cells.

The chain employs TRBV10-3 and TRBJ1-1, with D unclear. This TCR derives from a woman aged 18 to 35 in good health. Specimen: naive CD4+ T cells from blood. For the CDR3, the DNA is TGTGCCATCAGTGTTTCGGCGTTGAACACTGAAGCTTTCTTT. This sequence encodes CAISVSALNTEAFF.